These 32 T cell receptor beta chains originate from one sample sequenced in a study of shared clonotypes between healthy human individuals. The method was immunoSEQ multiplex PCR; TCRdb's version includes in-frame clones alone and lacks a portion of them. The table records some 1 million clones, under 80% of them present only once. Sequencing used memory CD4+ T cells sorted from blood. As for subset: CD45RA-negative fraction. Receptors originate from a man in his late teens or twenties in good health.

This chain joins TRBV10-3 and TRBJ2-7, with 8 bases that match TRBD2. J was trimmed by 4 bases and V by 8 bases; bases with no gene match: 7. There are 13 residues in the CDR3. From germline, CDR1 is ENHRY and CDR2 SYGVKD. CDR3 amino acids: CAIGEAGGYEQYF. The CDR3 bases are TGTGCCATCGGGGAGGCGGGAGGATACGAGCAGTACTTC.

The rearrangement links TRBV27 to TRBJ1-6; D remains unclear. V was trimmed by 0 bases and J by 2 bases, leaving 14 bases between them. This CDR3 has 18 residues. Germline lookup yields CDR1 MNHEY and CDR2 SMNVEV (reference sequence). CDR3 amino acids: CASSLSRLSRPYNSPLHF. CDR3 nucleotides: TGTGCCAGCAGTTTATCGAGGCTCAGTCGGCCCTATAATTCACCCCTCCACTTT.

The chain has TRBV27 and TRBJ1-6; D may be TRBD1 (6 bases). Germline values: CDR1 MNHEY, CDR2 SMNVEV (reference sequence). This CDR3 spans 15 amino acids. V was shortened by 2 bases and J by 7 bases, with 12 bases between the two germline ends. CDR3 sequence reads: CASSLGGRGNSPLHF. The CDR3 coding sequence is TGTGCCAGCAGTTTAGGGGGCAGGGGAAATTCACCCCTCCACTTT.

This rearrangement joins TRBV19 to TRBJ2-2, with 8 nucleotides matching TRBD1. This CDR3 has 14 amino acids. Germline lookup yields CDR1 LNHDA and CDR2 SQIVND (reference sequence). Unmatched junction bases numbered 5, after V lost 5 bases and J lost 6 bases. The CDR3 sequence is CASSRQGQAGELFF. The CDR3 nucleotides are TGTGCCAGTAGTCGACAGGGGCAGGCCGGGGAGCTGTTTTTT.

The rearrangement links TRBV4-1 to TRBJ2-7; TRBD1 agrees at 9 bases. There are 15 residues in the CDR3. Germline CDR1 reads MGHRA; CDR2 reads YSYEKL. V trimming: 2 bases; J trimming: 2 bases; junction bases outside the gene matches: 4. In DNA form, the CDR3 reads TGCGCCAGCAGCCAACTTCGGACAGGGGCCTACGAGCAGTACTTC. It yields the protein CASSQLRTGAYEQYF.

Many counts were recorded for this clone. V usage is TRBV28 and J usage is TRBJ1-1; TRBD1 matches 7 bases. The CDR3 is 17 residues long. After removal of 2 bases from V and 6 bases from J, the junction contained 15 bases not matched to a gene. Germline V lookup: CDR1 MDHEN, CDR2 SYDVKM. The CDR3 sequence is CASSLPGTVGVISEAFF. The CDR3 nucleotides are TGTGCCAGCAGTTTACCCGGGACAGTTGGGGTTATCTCTGAAGCTTTCTTT.

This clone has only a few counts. The CDR3 coding sequence is TGTGCCAGCAGCCAATCGTCTGATTCGAACACTGAAGCTTTCTTT. Residues: CASSQSSDSNTEAFF. The chain links TRBV4-2 to TRBJ1-1; D is ambiguous. V was cut by 2 bases and J by 1 base, with 11 bases left in between. CDR3 length: 15 residues. CDR1 and CDR2 (germline): LGHNA, YNFKEQ.

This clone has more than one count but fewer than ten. Written as DNA, the CDR3 is TGTGCCAGCTCACCTGAAGGACGCGGGTTTAATTCACCCCTCCACTTT. This sequence encodes CASSPEGRGFNSPLHF. The V gene is TRBV18, the J gene TRBJ1-6; unclear D gene. The V gene lost 3 bases and the J gene lost 6 bases, with 15 bases spanning the gap. The CDR3 sequence is 16 residues long. CDR1 is KGHSH, CDR2 LQKENI, per germline.

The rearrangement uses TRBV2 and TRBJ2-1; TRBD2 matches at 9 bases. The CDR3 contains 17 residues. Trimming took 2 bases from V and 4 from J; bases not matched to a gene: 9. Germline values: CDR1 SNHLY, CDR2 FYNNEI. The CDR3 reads CASSESSRGRAYNEQFF. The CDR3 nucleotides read TGTGCCAGCAGTGAATCATCACGCGGGAGGGCATACAATGAGCAGTTCTTC.

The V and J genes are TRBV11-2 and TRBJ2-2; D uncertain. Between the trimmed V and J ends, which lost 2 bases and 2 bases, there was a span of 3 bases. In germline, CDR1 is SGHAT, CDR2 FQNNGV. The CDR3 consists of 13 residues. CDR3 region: CASSLSNTGELFF. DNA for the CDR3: TGTGCCAGCAGCTTAAGCAACACCGGGGAGCTGTTTTTT.

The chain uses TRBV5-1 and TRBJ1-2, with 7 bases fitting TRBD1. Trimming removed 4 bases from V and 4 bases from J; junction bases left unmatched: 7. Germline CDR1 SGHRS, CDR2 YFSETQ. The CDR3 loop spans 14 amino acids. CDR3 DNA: TGCGCCAGCAGCCCGACAGGGAATTCCTATGGCTACACCTTC. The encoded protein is CASSPTGNSYGYTF. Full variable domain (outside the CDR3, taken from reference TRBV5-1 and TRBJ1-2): KAGVTQTPRYLIKTRGQQVTLSCSPISGHRSVSWYQQTPGQGLQFLFEYFSETQRNKGNFPGRFSGRQFSNSRSEMNVSTLELGDSALYLCASSPTGNSYGYTFGSGTRLTVV.

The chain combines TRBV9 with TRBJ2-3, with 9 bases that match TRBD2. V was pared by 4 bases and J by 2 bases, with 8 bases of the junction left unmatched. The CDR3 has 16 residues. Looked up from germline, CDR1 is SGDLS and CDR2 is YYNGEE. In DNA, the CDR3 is TGTGCCAGCAGCAGGGGGCTAGCGGGATCCACAGATACGCAGTATTTT. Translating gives CASSRGLAGSTDTQYF.

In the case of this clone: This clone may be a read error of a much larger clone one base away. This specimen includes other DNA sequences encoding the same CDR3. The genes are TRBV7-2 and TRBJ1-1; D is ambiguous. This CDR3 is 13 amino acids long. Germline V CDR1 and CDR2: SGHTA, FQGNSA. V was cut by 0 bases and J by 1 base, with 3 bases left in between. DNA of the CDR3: TGTGCCAGCAGCTTAGCGGGGAACACTGAAGCTTTCTTT. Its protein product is CASSLAGNTEAFF. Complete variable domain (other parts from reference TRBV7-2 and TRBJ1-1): GAGVSQSPSNKVTEKGKDVELRCDPISGHTALYWYRQSLGQGLEFLIYFQGNSAPDKSGLPSDRFSAERTGGSVSTLTIQRTQQEDSAVYLCASSLAGNTEAFFGQGTRLTVV.

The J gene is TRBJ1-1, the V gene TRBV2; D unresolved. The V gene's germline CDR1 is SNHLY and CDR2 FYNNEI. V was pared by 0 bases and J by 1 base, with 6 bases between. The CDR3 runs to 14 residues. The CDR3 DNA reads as TGTGCCAGCAGTGAAGCTTCGGCGAACACTGAAGCTTTCTTT. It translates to CASSEASANTEAFF.

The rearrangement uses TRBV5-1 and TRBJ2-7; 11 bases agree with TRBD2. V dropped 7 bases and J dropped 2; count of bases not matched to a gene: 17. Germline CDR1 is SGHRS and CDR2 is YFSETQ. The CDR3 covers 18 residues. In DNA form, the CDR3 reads TGCGCCAGCCGGGGGTCGGGGGACGGTAGCGGGAGGGCCTACGAGCAGTACTTC. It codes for CASRGSGDGSGRAYEQYF. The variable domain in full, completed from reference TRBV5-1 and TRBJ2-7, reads KAGVTQTPRYLIKTRGQQVTLSCSPISGHRSVSWYQQTPGQGLQFLFEYFSETQRNKGNFPGRFSGRQFSNSRSEMNVSTLELGDSALYLCASRGSGDGSGRAYEQYFGPGTRLTVT.

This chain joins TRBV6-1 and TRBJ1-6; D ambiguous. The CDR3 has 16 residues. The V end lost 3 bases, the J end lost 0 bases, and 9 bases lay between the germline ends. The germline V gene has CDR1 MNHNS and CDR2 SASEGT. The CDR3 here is CASSEQAGSYNSPLHF. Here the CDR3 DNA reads TGTGCCAGCAGTGAGCAGGCTGGCTCCTATAATTCACCCCTCCACTTT.

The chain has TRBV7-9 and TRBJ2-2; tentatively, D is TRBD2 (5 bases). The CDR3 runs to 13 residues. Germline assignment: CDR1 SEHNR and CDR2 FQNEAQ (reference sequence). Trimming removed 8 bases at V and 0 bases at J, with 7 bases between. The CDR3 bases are TGTGCCAGCGGACTGTCGAACACCGGGGAGCTGTTTTTT. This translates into CASGLSNTGELFF.

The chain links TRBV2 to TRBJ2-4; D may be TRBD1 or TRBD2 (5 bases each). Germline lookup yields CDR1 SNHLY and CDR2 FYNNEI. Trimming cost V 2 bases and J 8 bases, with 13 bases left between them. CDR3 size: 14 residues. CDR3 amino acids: CASSERGHRDIQYF. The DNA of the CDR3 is TGTGCCAGCAGTGAACGGGGCCATAGGGACATTCAGTACTTC.

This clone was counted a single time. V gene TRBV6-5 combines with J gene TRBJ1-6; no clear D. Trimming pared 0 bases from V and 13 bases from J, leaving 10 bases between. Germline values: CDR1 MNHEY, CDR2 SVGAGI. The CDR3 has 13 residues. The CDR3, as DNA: TGTGCCAGCAGTTACTCGCGGTTTAGGCCCCTCCACTTT. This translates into CASSYSRFRPLHF.

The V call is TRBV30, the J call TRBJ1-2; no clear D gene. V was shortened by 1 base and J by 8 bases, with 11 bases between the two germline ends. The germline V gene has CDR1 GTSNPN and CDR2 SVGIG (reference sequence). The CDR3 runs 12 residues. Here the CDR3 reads CAWSGAPDGYTF. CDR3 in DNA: TGTGCCTGGAGTGGAGCTCCCGACGGCTACACCTTC.

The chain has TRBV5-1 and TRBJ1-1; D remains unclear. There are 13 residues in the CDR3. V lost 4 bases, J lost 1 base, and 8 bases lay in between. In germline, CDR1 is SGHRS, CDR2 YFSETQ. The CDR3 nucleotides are TGCGCCAGCAGCCCCACCCCGAACACTGAAGCTTTCTTT. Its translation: CASSPTPNTEAFF.

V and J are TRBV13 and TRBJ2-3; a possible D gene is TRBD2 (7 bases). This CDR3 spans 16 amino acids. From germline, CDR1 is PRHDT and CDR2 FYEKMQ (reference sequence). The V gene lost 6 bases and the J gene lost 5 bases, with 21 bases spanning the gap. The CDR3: CASSPSPPGGRDTQYF. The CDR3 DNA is TGTGCCAGCAGTCCGAGCCCCCCGGGGGGCCGAGATACGCAGTATTTT.

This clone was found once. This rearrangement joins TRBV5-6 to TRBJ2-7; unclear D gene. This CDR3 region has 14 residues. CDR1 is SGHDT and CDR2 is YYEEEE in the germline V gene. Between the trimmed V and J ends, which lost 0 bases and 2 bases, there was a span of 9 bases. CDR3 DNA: TGTGCCAGCAGCTTGGGCCAGATCGCCTACGAGCAGTACTTC. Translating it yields CASSLGQIAYEQYF.

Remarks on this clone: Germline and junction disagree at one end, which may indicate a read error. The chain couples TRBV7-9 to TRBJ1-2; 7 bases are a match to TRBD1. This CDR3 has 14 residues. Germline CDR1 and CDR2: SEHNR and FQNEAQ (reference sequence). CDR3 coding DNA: TGCGCCAGCAGCCAAGATATGAGGGACAGCGGCTACACCTTC. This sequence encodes CASSQDMRDSGYTF.

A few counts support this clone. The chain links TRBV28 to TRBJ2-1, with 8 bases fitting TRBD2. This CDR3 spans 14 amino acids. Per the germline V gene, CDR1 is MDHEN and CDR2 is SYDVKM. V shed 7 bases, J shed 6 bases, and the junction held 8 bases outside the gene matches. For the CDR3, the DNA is TGTGCCAGCAACATAGCGGGGCTTCGCAATGAGCAGTTCTTC. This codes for CASNIAGLRNEQFF.

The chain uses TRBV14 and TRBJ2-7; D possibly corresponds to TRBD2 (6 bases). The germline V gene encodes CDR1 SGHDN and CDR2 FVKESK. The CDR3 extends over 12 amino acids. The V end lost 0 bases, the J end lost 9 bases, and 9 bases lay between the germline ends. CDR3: CASSQEGRPQYF. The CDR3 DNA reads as TGTGCCAGCAGCCAAGAGGGGAGGCCGCAGTACTTC.

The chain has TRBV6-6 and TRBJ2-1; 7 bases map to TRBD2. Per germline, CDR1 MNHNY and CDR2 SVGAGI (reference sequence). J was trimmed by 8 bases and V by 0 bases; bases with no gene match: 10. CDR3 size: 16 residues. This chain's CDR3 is CASSYSWGGTRDEQFF. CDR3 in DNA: TGTGCCAGCAGTTACTCGTGGGGAGGGACGAGGGATGAGCAGTTCTTC.

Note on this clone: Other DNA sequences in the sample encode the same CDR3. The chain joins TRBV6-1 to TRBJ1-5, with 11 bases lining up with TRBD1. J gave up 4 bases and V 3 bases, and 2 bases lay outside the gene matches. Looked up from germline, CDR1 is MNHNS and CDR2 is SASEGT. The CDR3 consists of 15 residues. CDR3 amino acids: CASSEGTGGNQPQHF. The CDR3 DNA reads TGTGCCAGCAGTGAGGGGACAGGGGGAAATCAGCCCCAGCATTTT.

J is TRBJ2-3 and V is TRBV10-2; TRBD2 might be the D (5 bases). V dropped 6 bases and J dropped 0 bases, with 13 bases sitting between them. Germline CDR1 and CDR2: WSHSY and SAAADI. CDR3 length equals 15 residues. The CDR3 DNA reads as TGCGCCAGCAGAGTCAGACTAACTAGCACAGATACGCAGTATTTT. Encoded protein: CASRVRLTSTDTQYF.

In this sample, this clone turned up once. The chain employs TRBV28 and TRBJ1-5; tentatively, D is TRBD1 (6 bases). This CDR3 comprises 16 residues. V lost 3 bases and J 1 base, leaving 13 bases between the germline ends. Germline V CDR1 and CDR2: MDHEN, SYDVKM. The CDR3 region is CASSFRGASSNQPQHF. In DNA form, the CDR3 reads TGTGCCAGCAGTTTTAGGGGGGCCTCGAGCAATCAGCCCCAGCATTTT.

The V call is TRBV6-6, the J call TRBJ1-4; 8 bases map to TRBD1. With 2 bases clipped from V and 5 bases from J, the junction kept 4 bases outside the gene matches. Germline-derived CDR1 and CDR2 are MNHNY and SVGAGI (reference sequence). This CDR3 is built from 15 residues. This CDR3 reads CASSYGQGWNEKLFF. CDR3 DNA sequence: TGTGCCAGCAGTTACGGACAGGGTTGGAATGAAAAACTGTTTTTT.

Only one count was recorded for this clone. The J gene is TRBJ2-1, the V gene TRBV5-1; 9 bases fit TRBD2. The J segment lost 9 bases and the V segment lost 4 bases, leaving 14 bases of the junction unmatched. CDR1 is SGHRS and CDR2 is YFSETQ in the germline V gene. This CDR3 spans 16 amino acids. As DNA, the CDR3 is TGCGCCAGCAGCCCCTGGGCCGGGACTAGCATCGGTGAGCAGTTCTTC. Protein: CASSPWAGTSIGEQFF.